The next 14 T cell receptor beta chains were all read from a single sample in a study of blood T cell repertoires in COVID-19. Sequencing was performed with immunoSEQ multiplex PCR; in TCRdb, only in-frame clones are kept and a portion is missing. The sample includes approximately 400,000 clones, approximately 77% of them seen just once. The sample consisted of peripheral blood. Every receptor here comes from a human donor with acute or convalescent COVID-19. The donor label of this sample is uncertain.

CDR3 in DNA: TGCGCCAGCAGCCGAACGGGATGGACCGGGGAGCTGTTTTTT. Amino acids: CASSRTGWTGELFF. V and J are TRBV5-1 and TRBJ2-2; maybe TRBD2 (5 bases). The CDR3 totals 14 residues. Germline V lookup: CDR1 SGHRS, CDR2 YFSETQ. The germline V and J ends were trimmed by 4 bases and 5 bases, with 12 bases remaining between them.

This clone has a single count. The chain recombines TRBV4-1 with TRBJ1-2, with 7 bases identical to TRBD1. V lost 4 bases to trimming and J lost 2 bases; unmatched junction nucleotides: 7. The CDR3 contains 15 residues. Germline V lookup: CDR1 MGHRA, CDR2 YSYEKL. The CDR3 is CASSRGTASNYGYTF. CDR3 nucleotide sequence: TGCGCCAGCAGCCGCGGGACAGCGTCGAACTATGGCTACACCTTC.

In this sample, this clone turned up a few times. The chain employs TRBV6-1 and TRBJ1-1; perhaps TRBD1 as D (5 bases). The V gene lost 5 bases and the J gene lost 1 base, with 8 bases spanning the gap. CDR3 length equals 13 residues. Germline V gives CDR1 MNHNS, CDR2 SASEGT. The CDR3 DNA reads as TGTGCCAGCAGTTTCCAGGGGAACACTGAAGCTTTCTTT. This gives the protein CASSFQGNTEAFF.

CDR3 nucleotide sequence: TGTGCCAGCGTCGGGGGGGCCGGGGCCGGGGAGCTGTTTTTT. It translates to CASVGGAGAGELFF. The J gene is TRBJ2-2, the V gene TRBV5-6; 8 nucleotides line up with TRBD2. V lost 7 bases to trimming and J lost 6 bases; unmatched junction nucleotides: 8. The germline gives CDR1 SGHDT, CDR2 YYEEEE. There are 14 residues in the CDR3.

This chain connects TRBV12-3 or TRBV12-4 to TRBJ1-1; maybe TRBD1 (5 bases). CDR3 length: 13 residues. Trimming removed 6 bases from V and 1 base from J, with 9 bases in between. CDR3 DNA: TGTGCCAGCAGCTGGACAAAGAACACTGAAGCTTTCTTT. It specifies CASSWTKNTEAFF.

This clone was counted once. The chain has TRBV5-4 and TRBJ2-3; 9 bases are a match to TRBD1. This CDR3 is 14 amino acids long. After removal of 3 bases from V and 4 bases from J, the junction contained 3 bases not matched to a gene. CDR1 is SGHNT, CDR2 YYREEE, per germline (reference sequence). The CDR3 protein is CASSSRTGADTQYF. Here the CDR3 DNA reads TGTGCCAGCAGCTCAAGGACAGGGGCAGATACGCAGTATTTT.

The chain recombines TRBV19 with TRBJ2-1; 9 nucleotides line up with TRBD1. Germline-derived CDR1 and CDR2 are LNHDA and SQIVND (reference sequence). The CDR3 runs 14 residues. Unmatched junction bases numbered 5, after V lost 7 bases and J lost 4 bases. CDR3 nucleotides: TGTGCCAGTACAGGACAGGGGAGATACAATGAGCAGTTCTTC. Translation: CASTGQGRYNEQFF. Together with reference TRBV19 and TRBJ2-1, the CDR3 gives the full variable domain: DGGITQSPKYLFRKEGQNVTLSCEQNLNHDAMYWYRQDPGQGLRLIYYSQIVNDFQKGDIAEGYSVSREKKESFPLTVTSAQKNPTAFYLCASTGQGRYNEQFFGPGTRLTVL.

This sequence joins TRBV5-4 and TRBJ2-1; 8 nucleotides line up with TRBD2. Germline V gene sequence: CDR1 SGHNT, CDR2 YYREEE (reference sequence). The J segment lost 2 bases and the V segment lost 4 bases, leaving 5 bases of the junction unmatched. This CDR3 has 15 residues. The CDR3 protein is CASSRSGVTYNEQFF. In DNA, the CDR3 is TGTGCCAGCAGCCGTAGCGGGGTGACCTACAATGAGCAGTTCTTC.

Only one count was recorded for this clone. The V and J genes are TRBV27 and TRBJ1-5, with D unresolved. The CDR3 extends over 12 amino acids. Trimming pared 8 bases from V and 7 bases from J, leaving 12 bases between. Per the germline V gene, CDR1 is MNHEY and CDR2 is SMNVEV (reference sequence). CDR3 DNA sequence: TGTGCCAGCGGTCGGGTTGGGCAGCCCCAGCATTTT. This translates into CASGRVGQPQHF.

The chain has TRBV28 and TRBJ2-3; possible D gene TRBD2, 6 bases. CDR1 is MDHEN, CDR2 SYDVKM, per germline. The V gene lost 6 bases and the J gene lost 0 bases, with 16 bases spanning the gap. The CDR3 extends over 16 amino acids. The chain's CDR3 is CASRSGGSGSTDTQYF. CDR3 nucleotides: TGTGCCAGCAGATCTGGGGGTAGCGGTAGCACAGATACGCAGTATTTT.

The chain links TRBV5-4 to TRBJ2-2; 10 bases align to TRBD1. The CDR3 contains 17 residues. V was clipped by 4 bases and J by 5 bases; unmatched bases: 11. In germline, CDR1 is SGHNT, CDR2 YYREEE (reference sequence). Written as DNA, the CDR3 is TGTGCCAGCAGCCCCCCGGGACAGGGGCGCCGGACCGGGGAGCTGTTTTTT. Translation gives CASSPPGQGRRTGELFF. Supplemented by reference TRBV5-4 and TRBJ2-2, the full variable domain reads ETGVTQSPTHLIKTRGQQVTLRCSSQSGHNTVSWYQQALGQGPQFIFQYYREEENGRGNFPPRFSGLQFPNYSSELNVNALELDDSALYLCASSPPGQGRRTGELFFGEGSRLTVL.

The CDR3 DNA sequence: TGTGCCAGTCGCCCCGGACAGGAATACAATCAGCCCCAGCATTTT. Amino acids: CASRPGQEYNQPQHF. This chain joins TRBV19 and TRBJ1-5, with 7 positions matching TRBD1. Germline loops: CDR1 LNHDA, CDR2 SQIVND (reference sequence). V shed 8 bases and J 3 bases; nucleotides not matched to a gene: 10. The CDR3 loop spans 15 amino acids.

The chain employs TRBV2 and TRBJ1-3; the D gene is possibly TRBD1 (5 bases). Germline lookup yields CDR1 SNHLY and CDR2 FYNNEI. CDR3 length equals 15 residues. V lost 9 bases and J lost 0, with 15 bases in between. CDR3 nucleotide sequence: TGTGCCAGTACCGGCGGGGGATACTCTGGAAACACCATATATTTT. It codes for CASTGGGYSGNTIYF.

This sequence joins TRBV4-1 and TRBJ1-5; tentative D call: TRBD1 (5 bases). Germline values: CDR1 MGHRA, CDR2 YSYEKL. The CDR3 spans 15 residues. Trimming took 1 base from V and 7 from J, leaving 14 bases between them. DNA of the CDR3: TGCGCCAGCAGCCAAGGACAGACCCTTGGGCAGCCCCAGCATTTT. Translated, it gives CASSQGQTLGQPQHF.